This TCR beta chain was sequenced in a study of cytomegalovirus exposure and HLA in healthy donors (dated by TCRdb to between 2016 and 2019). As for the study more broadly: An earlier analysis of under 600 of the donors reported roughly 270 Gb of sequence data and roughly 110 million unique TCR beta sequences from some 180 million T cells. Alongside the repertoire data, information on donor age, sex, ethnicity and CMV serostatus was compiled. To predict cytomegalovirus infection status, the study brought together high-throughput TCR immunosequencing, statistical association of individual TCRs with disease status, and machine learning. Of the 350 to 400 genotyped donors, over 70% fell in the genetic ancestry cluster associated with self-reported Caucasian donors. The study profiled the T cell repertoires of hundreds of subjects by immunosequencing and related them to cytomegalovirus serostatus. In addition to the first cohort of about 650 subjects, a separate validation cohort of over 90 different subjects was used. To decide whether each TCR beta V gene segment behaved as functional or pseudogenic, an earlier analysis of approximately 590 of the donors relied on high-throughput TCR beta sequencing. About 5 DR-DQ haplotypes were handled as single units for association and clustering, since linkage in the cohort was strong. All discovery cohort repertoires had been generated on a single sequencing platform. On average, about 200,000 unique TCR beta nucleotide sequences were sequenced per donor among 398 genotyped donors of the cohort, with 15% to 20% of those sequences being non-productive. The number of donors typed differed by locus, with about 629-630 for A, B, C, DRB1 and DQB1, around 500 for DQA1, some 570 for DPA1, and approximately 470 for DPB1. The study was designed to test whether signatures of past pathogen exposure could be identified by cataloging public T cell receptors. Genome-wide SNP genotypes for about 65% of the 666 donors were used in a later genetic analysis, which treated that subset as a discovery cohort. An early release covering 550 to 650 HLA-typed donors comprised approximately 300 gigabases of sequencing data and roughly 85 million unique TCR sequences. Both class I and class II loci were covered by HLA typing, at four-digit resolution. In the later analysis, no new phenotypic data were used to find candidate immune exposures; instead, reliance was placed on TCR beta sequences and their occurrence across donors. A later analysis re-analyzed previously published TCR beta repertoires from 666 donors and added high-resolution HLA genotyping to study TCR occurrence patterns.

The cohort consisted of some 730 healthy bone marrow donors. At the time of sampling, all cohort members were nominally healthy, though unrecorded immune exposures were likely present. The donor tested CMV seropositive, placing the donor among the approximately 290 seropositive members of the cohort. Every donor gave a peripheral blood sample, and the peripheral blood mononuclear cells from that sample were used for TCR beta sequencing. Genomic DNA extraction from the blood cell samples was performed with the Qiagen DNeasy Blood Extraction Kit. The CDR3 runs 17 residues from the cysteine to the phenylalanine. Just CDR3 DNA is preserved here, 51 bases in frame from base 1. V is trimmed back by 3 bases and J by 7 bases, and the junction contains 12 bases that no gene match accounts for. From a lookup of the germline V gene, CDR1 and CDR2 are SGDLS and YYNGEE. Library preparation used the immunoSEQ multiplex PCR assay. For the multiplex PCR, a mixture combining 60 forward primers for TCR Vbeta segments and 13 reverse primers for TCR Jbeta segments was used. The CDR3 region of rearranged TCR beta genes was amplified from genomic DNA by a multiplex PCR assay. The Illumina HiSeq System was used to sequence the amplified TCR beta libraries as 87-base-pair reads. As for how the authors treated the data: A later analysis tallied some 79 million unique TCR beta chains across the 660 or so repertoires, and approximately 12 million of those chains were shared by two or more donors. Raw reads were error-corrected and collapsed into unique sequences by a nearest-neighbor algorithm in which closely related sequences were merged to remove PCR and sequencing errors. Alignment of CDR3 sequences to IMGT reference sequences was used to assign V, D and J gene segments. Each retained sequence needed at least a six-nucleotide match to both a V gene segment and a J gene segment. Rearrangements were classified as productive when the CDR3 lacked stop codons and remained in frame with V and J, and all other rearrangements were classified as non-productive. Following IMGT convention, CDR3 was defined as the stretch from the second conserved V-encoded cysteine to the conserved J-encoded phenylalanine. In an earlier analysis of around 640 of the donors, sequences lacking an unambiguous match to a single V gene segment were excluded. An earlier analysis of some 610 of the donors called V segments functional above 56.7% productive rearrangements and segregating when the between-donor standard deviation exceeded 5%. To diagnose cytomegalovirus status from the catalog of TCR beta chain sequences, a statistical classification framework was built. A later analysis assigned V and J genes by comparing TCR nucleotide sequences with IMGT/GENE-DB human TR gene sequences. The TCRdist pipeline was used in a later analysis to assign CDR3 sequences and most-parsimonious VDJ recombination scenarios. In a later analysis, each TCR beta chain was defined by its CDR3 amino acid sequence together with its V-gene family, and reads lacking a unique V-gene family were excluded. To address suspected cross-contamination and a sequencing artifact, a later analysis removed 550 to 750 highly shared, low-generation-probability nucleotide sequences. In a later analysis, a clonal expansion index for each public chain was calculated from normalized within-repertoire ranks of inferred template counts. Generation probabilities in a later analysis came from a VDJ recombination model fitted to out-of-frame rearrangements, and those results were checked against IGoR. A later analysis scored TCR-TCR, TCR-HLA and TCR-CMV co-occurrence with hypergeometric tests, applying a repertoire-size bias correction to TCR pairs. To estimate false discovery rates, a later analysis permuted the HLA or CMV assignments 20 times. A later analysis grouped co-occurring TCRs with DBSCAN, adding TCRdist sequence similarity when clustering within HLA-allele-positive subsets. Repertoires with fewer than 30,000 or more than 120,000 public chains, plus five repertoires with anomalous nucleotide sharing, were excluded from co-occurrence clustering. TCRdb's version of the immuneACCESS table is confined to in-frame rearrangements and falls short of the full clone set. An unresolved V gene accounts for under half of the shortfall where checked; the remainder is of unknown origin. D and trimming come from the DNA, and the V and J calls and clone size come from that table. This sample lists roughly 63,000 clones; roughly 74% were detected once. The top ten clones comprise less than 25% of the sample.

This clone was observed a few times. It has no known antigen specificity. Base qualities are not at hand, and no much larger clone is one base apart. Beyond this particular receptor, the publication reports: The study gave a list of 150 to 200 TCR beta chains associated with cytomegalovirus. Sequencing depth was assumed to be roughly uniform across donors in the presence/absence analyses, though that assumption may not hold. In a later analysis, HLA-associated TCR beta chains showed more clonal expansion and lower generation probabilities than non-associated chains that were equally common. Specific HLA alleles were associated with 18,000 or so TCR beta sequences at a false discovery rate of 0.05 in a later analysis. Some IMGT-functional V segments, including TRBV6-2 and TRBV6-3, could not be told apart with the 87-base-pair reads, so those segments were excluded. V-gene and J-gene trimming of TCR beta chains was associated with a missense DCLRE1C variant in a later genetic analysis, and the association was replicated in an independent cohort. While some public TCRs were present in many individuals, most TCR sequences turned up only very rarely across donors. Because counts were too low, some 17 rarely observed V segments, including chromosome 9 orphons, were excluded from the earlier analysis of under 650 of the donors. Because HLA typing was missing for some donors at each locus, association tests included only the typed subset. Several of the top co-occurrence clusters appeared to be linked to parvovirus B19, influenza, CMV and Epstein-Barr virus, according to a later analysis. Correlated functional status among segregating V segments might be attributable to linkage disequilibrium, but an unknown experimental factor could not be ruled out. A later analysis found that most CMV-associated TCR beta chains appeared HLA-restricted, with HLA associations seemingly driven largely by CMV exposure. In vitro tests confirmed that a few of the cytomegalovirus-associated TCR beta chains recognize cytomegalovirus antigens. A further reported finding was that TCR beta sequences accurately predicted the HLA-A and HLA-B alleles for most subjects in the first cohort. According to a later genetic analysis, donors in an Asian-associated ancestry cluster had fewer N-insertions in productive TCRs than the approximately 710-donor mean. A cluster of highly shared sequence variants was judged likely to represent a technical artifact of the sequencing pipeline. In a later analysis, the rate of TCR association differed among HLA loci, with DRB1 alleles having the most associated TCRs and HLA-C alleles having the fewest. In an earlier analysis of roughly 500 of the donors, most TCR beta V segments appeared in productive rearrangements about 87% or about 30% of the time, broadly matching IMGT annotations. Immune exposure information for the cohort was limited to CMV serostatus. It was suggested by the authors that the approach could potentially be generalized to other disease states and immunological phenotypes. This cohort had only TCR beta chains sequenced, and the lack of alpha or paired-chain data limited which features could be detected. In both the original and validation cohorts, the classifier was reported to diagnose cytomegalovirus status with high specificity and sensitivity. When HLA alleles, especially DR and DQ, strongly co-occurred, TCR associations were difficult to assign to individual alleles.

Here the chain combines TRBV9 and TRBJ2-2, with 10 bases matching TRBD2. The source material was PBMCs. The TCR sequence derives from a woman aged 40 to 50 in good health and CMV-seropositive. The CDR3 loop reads CASSARGAGGRSGELFF. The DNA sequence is TGTGCCAGCAGCGCCAGGGGAGCGGGGGGGAGAAGCGGGGAGCTGTTTTTT.